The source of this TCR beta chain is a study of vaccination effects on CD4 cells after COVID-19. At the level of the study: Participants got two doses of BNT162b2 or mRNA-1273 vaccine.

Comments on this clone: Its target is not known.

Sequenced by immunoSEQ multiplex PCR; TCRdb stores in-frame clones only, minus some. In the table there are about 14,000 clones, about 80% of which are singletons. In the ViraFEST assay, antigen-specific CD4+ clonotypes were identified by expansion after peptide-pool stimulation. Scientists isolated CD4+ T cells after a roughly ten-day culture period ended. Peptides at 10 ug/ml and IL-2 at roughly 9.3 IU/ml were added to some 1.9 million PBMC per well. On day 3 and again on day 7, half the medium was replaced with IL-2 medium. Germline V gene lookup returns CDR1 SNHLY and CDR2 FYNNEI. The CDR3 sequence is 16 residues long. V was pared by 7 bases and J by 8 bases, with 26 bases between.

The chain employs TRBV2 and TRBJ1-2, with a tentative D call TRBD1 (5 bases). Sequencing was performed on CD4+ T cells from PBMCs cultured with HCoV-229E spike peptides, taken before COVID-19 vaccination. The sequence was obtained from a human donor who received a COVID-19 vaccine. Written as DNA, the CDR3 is TGTGCCAGCACCAGTCGCCGCAGGGTGGCGTCTAGCGGCTACACCTTC. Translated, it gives CASTSRRRVASSGYTF.